The next 7 T cell receptor beta chains were all read from a single sample in a study of T cell responses to AZD1222 COVID-19 vaccine. Profiling relied on immunoSEQ multiplex PCR, and the TCRdb table lists in-frame clones only, not all of them. The sample has some 170,000 clones, approximately 92% seen once. Sequenced here: peripheral blood, sampled on day 0 of AZD1222 vaccination. These receptors all stem from an adult in good health.

V usage is TRBV29-1 and J usage is TRBJ2-3, with no clear D. The CDR3 consists of 11 residues. Germline V gene lookup returns CDR1 SQVTM and CDR2 ANQGSEA. Trimming cost V 2 bases and J 6 bases, with 6 bases left between them. DNA of the CDR3: TGCAGCGTTGAATATGTTGATACGCAGTATTTT. It yields the protein CSVEYVDTQYF.

This sequence joins TRBV6-5 and TRBJ2-5; D call uncertain. V shed 6 bases and J shed 1 base, with 9 bases lying between them. The CDR3 length is 13 residues. Germline V lookup: CDR1 MNHEY, CDR2 SVGAGI. The CDR3 is CASRRSVQETQYF. Written as DNA, the CDR3 is TGTGCCAGCAGGAGATCAGTCCAAGAGACCCAGTACTTC.

In nucleotides, the CDR3 is TGTGCCAGCAGCTCTTATAGCGGGAGAAGGAATGAGCAGTTCTTC. Amino acid sequence: CASSSYSGRRNEQFF. This rearrangement joins TRBV7-2 to TRBJ2-1, with 9 bases matching TRBD2. This CDR3 has 15 residues. The germline CDR1 and CDR2 sequences are SGHTA and FQGNSA. Trimming cost V 4 bases and J 7 bases; bases outside gene matches: 8.

The J gene is TRBJ1-1, the V gene TRBV30; 9 nucleotides agree with TRBD1. Trimming cost V 5 bases and J 5 bases; bases outside gene matches: 9. The CDR3 is 14 residues long. Germline assignment: CDR1 GTSNPN and CDR2 SVGIG (reference sequence). This CDR3 is CAWDLGTGLTEAFF. The DNA for the CDR3 is TGTGCCTGGGACCTCGGGACAGGGCTTACTGAAGCTTTCTTT.

The V gene is TRBV6-5, the J gene TRBJ1-1; D not resolved. V was clipped by 7 bases and J by 0 bases, with 12 bases between them. This CDR3 is built from 14 residues. CDR1 is MNHEY, CDR2 SVGAGI, per germline. CDR3 coding DNA: TGTGCCAGCACTTCCGGTGACATGAACACTGAAGCTTTCTTT. Translation: CASTSGDMNTEAFF.

This sequence joins TRBV4-2 and TRBJ1-2; D might be TRBD1 (6 bases). The germline V and J ends were trimmed by 0 bases and 3 bases, with 14 bases remaining between them. This CDR3 spans 16 amino acids. Germline-derived CDR1 and CDR2 are LGHNA and YNFKEQ. DNA for the CDR3: TGTGCCAGCAGCCAAGATAGCGGACAGTATGACTATGGCTACACCTTC. Encoded protein: CASSQDSGQYDYGYTF.

This clone was seen a single time. V gene TRBV30 combines with J gene TRBJ2-7; 12 bases fit TRBD2. This CDR3 spans 18 amino acids. Germline V gives CDR1 GTSNPN, CDR2 SVGIG (reference sequence). The junction had 10 bases not matched to a gene; V was cut back by 1 base and J by 0 bases. CDR3 DNA: TGTGCCTGGAGTGGTGAGGGCCTAGCGGGAGGGCCCTCCTACGAGCAGTACTTC. Translation: CAWSGEGLAGGPSYEQYF.